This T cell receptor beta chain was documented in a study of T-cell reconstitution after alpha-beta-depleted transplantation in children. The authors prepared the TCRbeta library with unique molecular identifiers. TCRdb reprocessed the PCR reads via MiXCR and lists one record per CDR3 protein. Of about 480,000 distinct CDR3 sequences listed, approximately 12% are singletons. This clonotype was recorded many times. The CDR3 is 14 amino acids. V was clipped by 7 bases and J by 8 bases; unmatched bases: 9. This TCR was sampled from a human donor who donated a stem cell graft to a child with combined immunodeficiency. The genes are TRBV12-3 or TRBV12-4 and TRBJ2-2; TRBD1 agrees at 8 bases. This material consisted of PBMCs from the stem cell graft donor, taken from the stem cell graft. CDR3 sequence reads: CASILDRVVGELFF. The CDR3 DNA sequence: TGTGCCAGCATTCTGGACAGGGTCGTAGGGGAGCTGTTTTTT.